Below, 3 T cell receptor beta chains from the same sample are listed, as sequenced in a study of T cell clonality in common variable immunodeficiency. Libraries were prepared by immunoSEQ multiplex PCR; TCRdb keeps only in-frame clonotypes and omits some of them. The sample presents about 52,000 clones, none singletons. Sequencing was carried out using peripheral blood mononuclear cells. The source of these receptors is a person aged 18 to 69 in good health.

This clone turned up a few times. Sequencing ends 3 residues short of the CDR3 end; the germline J gene provides the rest. This rearrangement joins TRBV30 to TRBJ1-5; tentatively, D is TRBD1 (5 bases). The CDR3 is 14 residues long. The germline gives CDR1 GTSNPN, CDR2 SVGIG (reference sequence). V lost 0 bases and J 4 bases, leaving 10 bases between the germline ends. CDR3 protein: CAWSVDGGNQPQHF. CDR3 DNA, as far as it was read: TGTGCCTGGAGTGTAGATGGGGGGAATCAGCCC.

This clone occurred many times. From the germline J gene comes the end of the CDR3, since the read stops 3 residues before it. The chain combines TRBV9 with TRBJ2-5; 7 bases match TRBD1. Unmatched junction bases numbered 7, after V lost 3 bases and J lost 5 bases. The CDR3 length is 14 residues. Germline CDR1 and CDR2: SGDLS and YYNGEE. The CDR3: CASSEPGQSETQYF. The sequenced part of the CDR3 DNA is TGTGCCAGCAGCGAACCGGGACAGTCCGAGACC.

This clone came up many times. The CDR3 is cut off 3 residues early in the read; its end comes from the germline J gene. The V call is TRBV19, the J call TRBJ2-1; 7 bases are shared with TRBD1. J lost 3 bases, V lost 10 bases, and 9 bases had no gene match. Germline V gene sequence: CDR1 LNHDA, CDR2 SQIVND (reference sequence). There are 14 residues in the CDR3. The sequenced CDR3 bases are TGTGCCACTTCGTCCCGGGACAGCTACAATGAG. Protein product: CATSSRDSYNE. The whole CDR3 reads CATSSRDSYNEQFF.